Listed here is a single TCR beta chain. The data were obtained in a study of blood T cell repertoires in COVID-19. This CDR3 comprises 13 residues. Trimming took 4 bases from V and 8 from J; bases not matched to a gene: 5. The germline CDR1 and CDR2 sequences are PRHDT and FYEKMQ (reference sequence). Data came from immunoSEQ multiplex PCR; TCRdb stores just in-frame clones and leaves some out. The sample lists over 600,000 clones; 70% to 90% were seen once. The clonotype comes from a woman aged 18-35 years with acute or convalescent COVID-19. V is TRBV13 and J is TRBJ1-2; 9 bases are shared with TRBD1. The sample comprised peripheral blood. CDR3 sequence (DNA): TGTGCCAGCAGCTCACAGGGGGCGCGGGGCTACACCTTC. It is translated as CASSSQGARGYTF.